This T cell receptor beta chain was identified in a study of cytomegalovirus exposure and HLA in healthy donors. For the study at large: A subsequent analysis reported that the 100 to 150 validation repertoires were produced on the same platform that had also been used for the roughly 700 first-cohort repertoires.

Regarding the study as a whole: The study recorded 150 to 200 TCR beta chains that were cytomegalovirus-associated. Through in vitro validation, three CMV-associated chains were shown to be specific for CMV antigens. Many donors carried some public TCRs, although rarity characterized most TCR sequences.

The CDR3 has 17 residues. The germline V gene has CDR1 SEHNR and CDR2 FQNEAQ (reference sequence). The V gene end was trimmed by 2 bases and the J gene end by 0 bases; junction bases not matched to a gene: 10. Worth noting for this clone: No antigen is known for it.

The assay was immunoSEQ multiplex PCR, and TCRdb's table has in-frame clones only and misses some. The sample lists 200,000 to 250,000 clones; over 80% were seen once. The sequence derives from a woman in her twenties or thirties in good health and CMV-seropositive. Sequenced sample: PBMCs. The chain recombines TRBV7-9 with TRBJ2-7; TRBD2 agrees at 7 bases. The CDR3 loop is CASSLTLGLADSYEQYF. The CDR3 coding sequence is TGTGCCAGCAGCTTAACCCTAGGGCTAGCGGACTCCTACGAGCAGTACTTC.